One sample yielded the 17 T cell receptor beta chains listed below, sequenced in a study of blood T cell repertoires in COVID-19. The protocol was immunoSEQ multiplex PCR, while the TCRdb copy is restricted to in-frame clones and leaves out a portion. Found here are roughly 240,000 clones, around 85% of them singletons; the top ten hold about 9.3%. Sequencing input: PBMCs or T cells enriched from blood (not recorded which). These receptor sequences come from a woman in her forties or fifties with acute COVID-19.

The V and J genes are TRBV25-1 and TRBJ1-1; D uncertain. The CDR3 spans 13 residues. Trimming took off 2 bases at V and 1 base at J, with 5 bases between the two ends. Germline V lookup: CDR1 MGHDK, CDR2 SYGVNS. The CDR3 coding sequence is TGTGCCAGCAGTGAAGCGGGGAACACTGAAGCTTTCTTT. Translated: CASSEAGNTEAFF.

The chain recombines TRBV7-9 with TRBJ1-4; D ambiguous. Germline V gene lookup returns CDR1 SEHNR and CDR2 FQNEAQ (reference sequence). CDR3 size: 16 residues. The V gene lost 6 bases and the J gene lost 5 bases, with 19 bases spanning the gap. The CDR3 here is CASSEGAGSRNEKLFF. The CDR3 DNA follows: TGTGCCAGCAGTGAGGGAGCCGGGTCCAGAAATGAAAAACTGTTTTTT.

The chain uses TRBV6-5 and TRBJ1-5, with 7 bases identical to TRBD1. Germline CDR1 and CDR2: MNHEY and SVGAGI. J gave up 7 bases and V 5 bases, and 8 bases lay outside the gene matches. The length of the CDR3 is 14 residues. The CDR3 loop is CASSRTGVGQPQHF. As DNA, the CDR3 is TGTGCCAGCAGTCGAACAGGGGTAGGCCAGCCCCAGCATTTT.

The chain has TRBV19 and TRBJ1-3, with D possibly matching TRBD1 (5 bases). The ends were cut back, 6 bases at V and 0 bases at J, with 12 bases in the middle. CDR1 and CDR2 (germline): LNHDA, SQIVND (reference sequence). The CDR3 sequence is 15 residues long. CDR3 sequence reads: CASRLIRDSGNTIYF. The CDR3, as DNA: TGTGCCAGTAGACTGATCAGGGACTCTGGAAACACCATATATTTT.

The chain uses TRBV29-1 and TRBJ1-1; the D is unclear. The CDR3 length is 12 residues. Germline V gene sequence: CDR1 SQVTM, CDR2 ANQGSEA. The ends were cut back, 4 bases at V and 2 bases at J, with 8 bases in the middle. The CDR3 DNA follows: TGCAGCGTTGGTGAGCAAAACACTGAAGCTTTCTTT. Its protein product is CSVGEQNTEAFF.

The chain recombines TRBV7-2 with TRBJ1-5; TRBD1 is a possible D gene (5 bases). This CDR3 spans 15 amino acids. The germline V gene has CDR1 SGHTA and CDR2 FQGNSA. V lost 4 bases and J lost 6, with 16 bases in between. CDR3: CASSYLSGSGQPQHF. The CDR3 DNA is TGTGCCAGCAGCTACCTTTCAGGGTCGGGTCAGCCCCAGCATTTT. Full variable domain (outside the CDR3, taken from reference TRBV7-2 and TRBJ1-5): GAGVSQSPSNKVTEKGKDVELRCDPISGHTALYWYRQSLGQGLEFLIYFQGNSAPDKSGLPSDRFSAERTGGSVSTLTIQRTQQEDSAVYLCASSYLSGSGQPQHFGDGTRLSIL.

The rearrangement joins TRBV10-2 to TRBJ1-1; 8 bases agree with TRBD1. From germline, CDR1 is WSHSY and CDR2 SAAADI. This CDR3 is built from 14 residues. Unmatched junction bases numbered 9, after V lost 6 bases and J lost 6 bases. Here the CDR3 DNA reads TGCGCCAGCAGCCAACAGGGGGTAAGCGCTGAAGCTTTCTTT. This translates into CASSQQGVSAEAFF.

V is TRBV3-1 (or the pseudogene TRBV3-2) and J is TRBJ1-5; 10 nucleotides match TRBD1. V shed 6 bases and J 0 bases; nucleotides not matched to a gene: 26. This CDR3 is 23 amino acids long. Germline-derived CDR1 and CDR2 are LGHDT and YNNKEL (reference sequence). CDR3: CASRTERVGDRGQTYYSNQPQHF. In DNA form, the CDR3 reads TGTGCCAGCAGAACCGAGAGGGTAGGGGACAGGGGACAAACATACTATAGCAATCAGCCCCAGCATTTT.

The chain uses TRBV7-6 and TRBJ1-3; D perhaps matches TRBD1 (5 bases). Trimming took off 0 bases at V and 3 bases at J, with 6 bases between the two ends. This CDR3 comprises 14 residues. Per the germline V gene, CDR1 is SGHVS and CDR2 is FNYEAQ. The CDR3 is CASSLAGDGNTIYF. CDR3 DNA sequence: TGTGCCAGCAGCTTAGCAGGGGATGGAAACACCATATATTTT.

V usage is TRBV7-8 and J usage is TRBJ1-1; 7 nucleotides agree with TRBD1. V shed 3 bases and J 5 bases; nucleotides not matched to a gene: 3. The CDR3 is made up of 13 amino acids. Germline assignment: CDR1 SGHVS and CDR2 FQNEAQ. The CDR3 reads CASSLTGRTEAFF. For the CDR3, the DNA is TGTGCCAGCAGCTTGACAGGGAGAACTGAAGCTTTCTTT.

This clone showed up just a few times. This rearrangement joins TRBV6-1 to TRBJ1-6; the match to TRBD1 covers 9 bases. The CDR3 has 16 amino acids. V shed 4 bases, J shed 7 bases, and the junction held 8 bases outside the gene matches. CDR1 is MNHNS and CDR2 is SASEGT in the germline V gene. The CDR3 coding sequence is TGTGCCAGCAGTGGGATCGGACAGGGGCGGAATTCACCCCTCCACTTT. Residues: CASSGIGQGRNSPLHF.

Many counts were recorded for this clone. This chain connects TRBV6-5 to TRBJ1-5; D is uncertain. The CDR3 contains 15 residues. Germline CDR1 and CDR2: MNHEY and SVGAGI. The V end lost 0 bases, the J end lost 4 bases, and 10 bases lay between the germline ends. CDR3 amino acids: CASSYSRHQNQPQHF. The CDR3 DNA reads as TGTGCCAGCAGTTACTCGAGACACCAAAATCAGCCCCAGCATTTT.

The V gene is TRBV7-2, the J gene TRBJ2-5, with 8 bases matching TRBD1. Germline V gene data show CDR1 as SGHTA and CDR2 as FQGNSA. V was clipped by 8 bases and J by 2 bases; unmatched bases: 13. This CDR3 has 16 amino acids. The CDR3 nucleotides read TGTGCCAGCCGGCGGGGCCAGGGGGCGTTTCAAGAGACCCAGTACTTC. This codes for CASRRGQGAFQETQYF.

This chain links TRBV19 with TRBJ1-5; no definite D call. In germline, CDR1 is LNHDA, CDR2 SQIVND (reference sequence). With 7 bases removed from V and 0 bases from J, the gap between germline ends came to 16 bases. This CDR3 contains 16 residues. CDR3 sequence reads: CASTPTRINSNQPQHF. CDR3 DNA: TGTGCCAGTACCCCGACTAGAATTAATAGCAATCAGCCCCAGCATTTT. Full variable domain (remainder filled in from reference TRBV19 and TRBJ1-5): DGGITQSPKYLFRKEGQNVTLSCEQNLNHDAMYWYRQDPGQGLRLIYYSQIVNDFQKGDIAEGYSVSREKKESFPLTVTSAQKNPTAFYLCASTPTRINSNQPQHFGDGTRLSIL.

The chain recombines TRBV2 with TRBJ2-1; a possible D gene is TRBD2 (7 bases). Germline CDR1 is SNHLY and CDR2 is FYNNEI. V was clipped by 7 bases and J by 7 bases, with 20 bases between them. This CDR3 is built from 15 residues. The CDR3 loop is CASTEGGSQFNEQFF. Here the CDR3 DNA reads TGTGCCAGCACCGAGGGGGGGTCCCAATTTAATGAGCAGTTCTTC.

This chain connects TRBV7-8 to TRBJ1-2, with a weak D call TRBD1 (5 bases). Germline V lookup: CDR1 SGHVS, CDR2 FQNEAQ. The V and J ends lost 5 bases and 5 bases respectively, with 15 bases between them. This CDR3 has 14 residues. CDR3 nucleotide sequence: TGTGCCAGCAGCGAGGCGGGGGGAGAGTATGGCTACACCTTC. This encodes CASSEAGGEYGYTF.

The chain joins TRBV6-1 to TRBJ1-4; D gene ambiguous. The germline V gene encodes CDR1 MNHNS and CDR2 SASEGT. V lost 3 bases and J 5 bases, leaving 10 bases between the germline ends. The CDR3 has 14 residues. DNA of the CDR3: TGTGCCAGCAGTGATCCCAGGTTCAATGAAAAACTGTTTTTT. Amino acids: CASSDPRFNEKLFF.